Each of the 17 T cell receptor beta chains below was sequenced from the same sample in a study of shared clonotypes between healthy human individuals. The table came from immunoSEQ multiplex PCR; TCRdb's copy has only in-frame clones and leaves some out. The sample holds 2 million to 2.5 million clones, about nine tenths seen once. Input material: naive CD4+ T cells from PBMCs. Described subset: CD45RA+ positively selected. The receptors stem from a man younger than 35 in good health. Some clones in this sample may be carry-over from other donors' samples.

The V call is TRBV19, the J call TRBJ2-5; D remains ambiguous. CDR1 is LNHDA and CDR2 is SQIVND in the germline V gene (reference sequence). The length of the CDR3 is 15 residues. V lost 1 base and J 1 base, leaving 10 bases between the germline ends. In DNA form, the CDR3 reads TGTGCCAGTAGTATAGGCCTGACGATCCAAGAGACCCAGTACTTC. As protein: CASSIGLTIQETQYF. Full variable domain (rest looked up from reference TRBV19 and TRBJ2-5): DGGITQSPKYLFRKEGQNVTLSCEQNLNHDAMYWYRQDPGQGLRLIYYSQIVNDFQKGDIAEGYSVSREKKESFPLTVTSAQKNPTAFYLCASSIGLTIQETQYFGPGTRLLVL.

The genes are TRBV5-8 and TRBJ2-5; D is ambiguous. CDR1 is SGHTS and CDR2 is YDEGEE in the germline V gene. The CDR3 extends over 15 amino acids. Trimming cost V 1 base and J 4 bases, with 14 bases left between them. The CDR3 nucleotides are TGTGCCAGCAGCTTGTTGGGCATACTGGGAGAGACCCAGTACTTC. Translated: CASSLLGILGETQYF.

The chain uses TRBV25-1 and TRBJ2-7; a possible D gene is TRBD1 (6 bases). Germline V gene data show CDR1 as MGHDK and CDR2 as SYGVNS. This CDR3 comprises 14 residues. The V end was cut by 4 bases, the J end by 5 bases, with 15 bases between. The CDR3 region has the DNA TGTGCCAGCAGTGCTCCCGGGACACAGGACGAGCAGTACTTC. It is translated as CASSAPGTQDEQYF.

This clone was recorded once. The chain is built from TRBV19 and TRBJ2-5, with a weak D call TRBD1 (5 bases). This CDR3 contains 14 residues. Deletions cut 2 bases from V and 0 bases from J, with 7 bases between. Germline V gene sequence: CDR1 LNHDA, CDR2 SQIVND (reference sequence). Here the CDR3 reads CASSIPGYQETQYF. The CDR3 DNA reads as TGTGCCAGTAGTATACCAGGGTACCAAGAGACCCAGTACTTC.

Note on this clone: This sample includes further DNA sequences coding for the same CDR3. The gene calls are TRBV5-8 and TRBJ2-1; D is uncertain. Germline values: CDR1 SGHTS, CDR2 YDEGEE. V dropped 0 bases and J dropped 4 bases, with 5 bases sitting between them. The CDR3 consists of 13 residues. The CDR3 region has the DNA TGTGCCAGCAGCTTGGGTGGGTACAATGAGCAGTTCTTC. Translating it yields CASSLGGYNEQFF.

This rearrangement joins TRBV29-1 to TRBJ1-2; D possibly corresponds to TRBD1 (5 bases). Trimming pared 7 bases from V and 0 bases from J, leaving 12 bases between. Germline values: CDR1 SQVTM, CDR2 ANQGSEA. There are 13 residues in the CDR3. As DNA, the CDR3 is TGCAGCGCAGCCGACAGACCTAACTATGGCTACACCTTC. It specifies CSAADRPNYGYTF.

The V call is TRBV9, the J call TRBJ2-2; D is ambiguous. Per germline, CDR1 SGDLS and CDR2 YYNGEE. There are 15 residues in the CDR3. The germline V and J ends were trimmed by 0 bases and 5 bases, with 11 bases remaining between them. CDR3 sequence (DNA): TGTGCCAGCAGCGTAGGACAAGTCCAGACCGGGGAGCTGTTTTTT. It codes for CASSVGQVQTGELFF.

A few counts support this clone. This chain's CDR3 is CASRAAGGFEQYF. The CDR3 DNA reads TGTGCCAGCAGGGCCGCAGGCGGTTTCGAGCAGTACTTC. V usage is TRBV27 and J usage is TRBJ2-7; no clear D. Looked up from germline, CDR1 is MNHEY and CDR2 is SMNVEV (reference sequence). This CDR3 is built from 13 residues. The germline V and J ends were trimmed by 6 bases and 6 bases, with 15 bases remaining between them.

Here the CDR3 DNA reads TGTGCCAGCAGTGAAATGGTGCCAGGGCATCAGCCCCAGCATTTT. Its protein product is CASSEMVPGHQPQHF. V usage is TRBV2 and J usage is TRBJ1-5; weak D call: TRBD1 (5 bases). CDR1 is SNHLY, CDR2 FYNNEI, per germline. Trimming pared 2 bases from V and 5 bases from J, leaving 13 bases between. The CDR3 loop spans 15 amino acids.

This chain links TRBV6-1 with TRBJ2-3; 8 bases align to TRBD2. V dropped 2 bases and J dropped 5; count of bases not matched to a gene: 3. Germline V lookup: CDR1 MNHNS, CDR2 SASEGT. The CDR3 runs 14 residues. CDR3 in amino acids: CASSERGGRDTQYF. The CDR3 DNA sequence: TGTGCCAGCAGTGAACGGGGGGGGAGAGATACGCAGTATTTT.

CDR3 residues: CASSLGLAKNIQYF. CDR3 nucleotide sequence: TGTGCCAGCAGCTTAGGCCTAGCCAAAAACATTCAGTACTTC. The V call is TRBV7-9, the J call TRBJ2-4; D gene unclear. Germline values: CDR1 SEHNR, CDR2 FQNEAQ (reference sequence). The length of the CDR3 is 14 residues. With 1 base removed from V and 0 bases from J, the gap between germline ends came to 4 bases.

V is TRBV28 and J is TRBJ1-1, with no clear D. The CDR3 totals 14 residues. V lost 3 bases and J lost 3, with 11 bases in between. Germline assignment: CDR1 MDHEN and CDR2 SYDVKM. CDR3 sequence (DNA): TGTGCCAGCAGTTTTTGGCAGGCTTACACTGAAGCTTTCTTT. Encoded protein: CASSFWQAYTEAFF.

The V call is TRBV9, the J call TRBJ1-1, with D hard to call. The CDR3 sequence is 18 residues long. The V end was cut by 0 bases, the J end by 1 base, with 19 bases between. From germline, CDR1 is SGDLS and CDR2 YYNGEE. CDR3 in DNA: TGTGCCAGCAGCGTAGTGGGCGTGGGAGATCTGGGGAACACTGAAGCTTTCTTT. Protein sequence: CASSVVGVGDLGNTEAFF.

The J gene is TRBJ2-3, the V gene TRBV5-1; TRBD2 is a possible D gene (6 bases). Germline values: CDR1 SGHRS, CDR2 YFSETQ. The CDR3 totals 16 residues. V lost 4 bases and J lost 2, with 17 bases in between. CDR3 nucleotide sequence: TGCGCCAGCAGCCCGGCCTCAGGAGGGCCCACAGATACGCAGTATTTT. Translation: CASSPASGGPTDTQYF. The variable domain in full, completed from reference TRBV5-1 and TRBJ2-3, reads KAGVTQTPRYLIKTRGQQVTLSCSPISGHRSVSWYQQTPGQGLQFLFEYFSETQRNKGNFPGRFSGRQFSNSRSEMNVSTLELGDSALYLCASSPASGGPTDTQYFGPGTRLTVL.

This clone occurred once. The V and J genes are TRBV7-3 and TRBJ2-5, with a weak D call TRBD2 (5 bases). V was shortened by 5 bases and J by 5 bases, with 12 bases between the two germline ends. The CDR3 length is 13 residues. Germline assignment: CDR1 SGHTA and CDR2 FQGTGA. The CDR3 DNA is TGTGCCAGCAGCGAGGGTCATGGGGAGACCCAGTACTTC. It yields the protein CASSEGHGETQYF.

The V gene is TRBV11-3, the J gene TRBJ1-1; 7 nucleotides match TRBD1. Germline lookup yields CDR1 SGHNT and CDR2 YENEEA. This CDR3 has 13 residues. J was trimmed by 3 bases and V by 5 bases; bases with no gene match: 3. The CDR3 protein is CASSRQGYTEAFF. CDR3 nucleotide sequence: TGTGCCAGCAGCCGACAGGGATACACTGAAGCTTTCTTT. The complete variable domain, with remaining parts taken from reference TRBV11-3 and TRBJ1-1, reads EAGVVQSPRYKIIEKKQPVAFWCNPISGHNTLYWYLQNLGQGPELLIRYENEEAVDDSQLPKDRFSAERLKGVDSTLKIQPAELGDSAVYLCASSRQGYTEAFFGQGTRLTVV.

In regard to this clone: The sample has other DNA sequences that encode this CDR3 too. J is TRBJ1-5 and V is TRBV28; D is unclear. Trimming pared 3 bases from V and 2 bases from J, leaving 8 bases between. The CDR3 is 14 residues long. The V gene's germline CDR1 is MDHEN and CDR2 SYDVKM. This chain's CDR3 is CASSFGRGNQPQHF. Here the CDR3 DNA reads TGTGCCAGCAGTTTCGGGAGGGGCAATCAGCCCCAGCATTTT. Drawing the rest from reference TRBV28 and TRBJ1-5, the complete variable domain is DVKVTQSSRYLVKRTGEKVFLECVQDMDHENMFWYRQDPGLGLRLIYFSYDVKMKEKGDIPEGYSVSREKKERFSLILESASTNQTSMYLCASSFGRGNQPQHFGDGTRLSIL.